The 5 T cell receptor beta chains reported below all come from one sample, sequenced in a study of blood T cell repertoires in COVID-19. TCRdb keeps only in-frame clones here, not all; method: immunoSEQ multiplex PCR. Among approximately 46,000 clones listed, about 90% were seen once. The sample was peripheral blood. These receptors all come from a man aged 70-80 years with active COVID-19.

This chain joins TRBV19 and TRBJ1-5, with 10 bases identical to TRBD1. Trimming removed 6 bases from V and 7 bases from J; junction bases left unmatched: 3. The CDR3 runs 13 residues. Germline values: CDR1 LNHDA, CDR2 SQIVND (reference sequence). CDR3 amino acids: CASRGQGEQPQHF. The CDR3 DNA sequence: TGTGCCAGTAGAGGACAGGGGGAACAGCCCCAGCATTTT.

The V and J genes are TRBV7-9 and TRBJ2-5, with 8 bases aligning to TRBD1. V shed 5 bases and J 5 bases; nucleotides not matched to a gene: 10. Germline assignment: CDR1 SEHNR and CDR2 FQNEAQ (reference sequence). The CDR3 covers 15 residues. The CDR3 DNA is TGTGCCAGCAGCCCCCGGACAGGGCTTCTGGAGACCCAGTACTTC. Its protein product is CASSPRTGLLETQYF.

The chain uses TRBV20-1 and TRBJ2-1; D is perhaps TRBD1 (6 bases). The germline V gene has CDR1 DFQATT and CDR2 SNEGSKA (reference sequence). The V end lost 4 bases, the J end lost 0 bases, and 13 bases lay between the germline ends. The CDR3 is 15 residues long. CDR3 DNA sequence: TGCAGTGCTATTGACCCCAGGGGCTCCTACAATGAGCAGTTCTTC. It specifies CSAIDPRGSYNEQFF.

The chain couples TRBV7-9 to TRBJ1-2, with a possible D match to TRBD1 (6 bases). Trimming stripped 7 bases from V and 8 bases from J, with 17 bases between. Germline-derived CDR1 and CDR2 are SEHNR and FQNEAQ (reference sequence). CDR3 length: 13 amino acids. The CDR3 sequence is CASNHRDNKGYTF. Here the CDR3 DNA reads TGTGCCAGCAACCACCGGGACAATAAAGGCTACACCTTC.

The chain recombines TRBV19 with TRBJ1-1; D gene uncertain. Trimming pared 2 bases from V and 3 bases from J, leaving 7 bases between. The CDR3 is 13 amino acids. Germline V gene data show CDR1 as LNHDA and CDR2 as SQIVND (reference sequence). The CDR3 sequence is CASSIMFDTEAFF. DNA for the CDR3: TGTGCCAGTAGTATAATGTTCGACACTGAAGCTTTCTTT. Using reference TRBV19 and TRBJ1-1 for the parts outside the CDR3, the full variable domain is DGGITQSPKYLFRKEGQNVTLSCEQNLNHDAMYWYRQDPGQGLRLIYYSQIVNDFQKGDIAEGYSVSREKKESFPLTVTSAQKNPTAFYLCASSIMFDTEAFFGQGTRLTVV.